The clone carrying this T cell receptor (beta chain) has just a few counts. The CDR3 spans 13 residues. V dropped 2 bases and J dropped 3 bases, with 7 bases sitting between them. CDR1 and CDR2 from the germline V gene are ENHRY and SYGVKD. These data originate in a study of control samples from healthy donors and cancer patients. Sequenced by immunoSEQ multiplex PCR; TCRdb stores in-frame clones only, minus some. This sample has 120,000 or so clones, with roughly 84% found just once. The rearrangement uses TRBV10-3 and TRBJ1-1; no reliable D call. The receptor was derived from a man between 18 and 35 years old in good health. Specimen: blood. The CDR3 sequence: CAISEEGYTEAFF. The DNA for the CDR3 is TGTGCCATCAGTGAGGAGGGTTACACTGAAGCTTTCTTT.